The source of this TCR beta chain is a study of shared clonotypes between healthy human individuals. Genomic DNA per cell subset filled all wells of several immunoSEQ plates. The repertoire was sequenced with immunoSEQ multiplex PCR; TCRdb's copy has only in-frame clones and lacks some. The sample gives approximately 460,000 clones, roughly four fifths of which show up once; around 12% is in the top ten. Looked up from germline, CDR1 is SEHNR and CDR2 is FQNEAQ (reference sequence). Trimming took 5 bases from V and 5 from J, leaving 19 bases between them. The CDR3 runs to 15 residues. Sequenced input: PBMCs. The J gene is TRBJ2-7, the V gene TRBV7-9; a possible D gene is TRBD2 (5 bases). The receptor was isolated from a woman aged 40 to 50 in good health. Some clones in this sample may be carry-over from other donors' samples. The CDR3 protein is CASSPSGNPNDEQYF. In DNA, the CDR3 is TGTGCCAGCAGCCCCAGCGGAAACCCCAACGACGAGCAGTACTTC.